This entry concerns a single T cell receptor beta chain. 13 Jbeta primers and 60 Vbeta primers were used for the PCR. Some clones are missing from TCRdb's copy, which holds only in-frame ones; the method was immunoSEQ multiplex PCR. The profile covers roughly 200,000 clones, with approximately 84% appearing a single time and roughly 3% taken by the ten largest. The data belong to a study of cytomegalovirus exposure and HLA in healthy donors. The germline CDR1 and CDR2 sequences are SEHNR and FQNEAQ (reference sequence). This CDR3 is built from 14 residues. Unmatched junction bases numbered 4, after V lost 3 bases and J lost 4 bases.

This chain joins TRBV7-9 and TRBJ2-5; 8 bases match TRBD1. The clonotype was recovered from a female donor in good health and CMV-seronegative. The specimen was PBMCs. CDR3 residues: CASSFTGGTETQYF. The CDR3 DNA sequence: TGTGCCAGCAGCTTTACAGGGGGTACAGAGACCCAGTACTTC.